Sequencing of this TCR beta chain was carried out in a study of T-cell memory formation after mild COVID-19. Study-level information: Most TCR clusters belonged to a single donor.

The V end was cut by 4 bases, the J end by 8 bases, with 15 bases between. In germline, CDR1 is GTSNPN, CDR2 SVGIG (reference sequence). The CDR3 covers 13 residues. A single record per CDR3 protein comes from TCRdb applying MiXCR to the 5' RACE reads. Seen here are fewer than 200,000 distinct CDR3 sequences, around a fifth observed once, and the top ten hold approximately 22%. Whole-study results and caveats: Confirmation was lacking for SARS-CoV-2 specificity of second-wave clones that peaked on day 37. Detection of some responders pre-infection suggested pre-existing cross-reactive memory T cells participated.

As for this clonotype: Antigen unknown.

The chain employs TRBV30 and TRBJ2-1, with D perhaps TRBD2 (6 bases). The sequenced sample consisted of PBMCs or a T cell subset sorted from them (not recorded which). The TCR was taken from an adult woman who had mild COVID-19 (a few samples of this study predate the infection). Cell type and time point are not known. The CDR3 reads CAWTGVEMDEQFF. The CDR3 bases are TGTGCCTGGACGGGGGTAGAAATGGATGAGCAGTTCTTC.